This T cell receptor (beta chain) was profiled in a study of shared clonotypes between healthy human individuals. Findings of the study overall: Clonotype sharing among donors was thought likely to change with sequencing depth.

This table comes from immunoSEQ multiplex PCR, and its TCRdb copy is limited to in-frame clones, with some not included. The data contain about 1 million clones, around 74% of them singletons. Details on this clone: Its specificity is unknown.

CDR3 length equals 15 residues. CDR1 and CDR2 (germline): SGHAT, FQNNGV. The V segment lost 1 base and the J segment 4 bases; nucleotides outside the gene matches: 6. Free of recent acute infections or vaccinations, the donors were healthy HIV-negative adults. All donors were Caucasian adults living in Nashville, Tennessee. The V gene is TRBV11-2, the J gene TRBJ2-7, with 8 bases aligning to TRBD2. The sample taken for sequencing was memory CD4+ T cells sorted from blood. Subset in this sample: CD45RA-negative fraction. The TCR was taken from a man younger than 35 in good health. In DNA, the CDR3 is TGTGCCAGCAGCTTAGGGCGGGGGGCCTCTTACGAGCAGTACTTC. It codes for CASSLGRGASYEQYF.